These 2 T cell receptor beta chains share one sample of origin, sequenced in a study of blood T cell repertoires in COVID-19. Assay: immunoSEQ multiplex PCR; the TCRdb copy retains only in-frame clones and omits some. This sample has almost 400,000 clones, with over 75% found just once. Sequenced sample: peripheral blood. Source of these receptors: a woman aged 60-70 years with COVID-19, enrolled during active disease.

The chain links TRBV20-1 to TRBJ1-1; D possibly corresponds to TRBD1 (6 bases). V shed 2 bases and J shed 7 bases, with 8 bases lying between them. The V gene's germline CDR1 is DFQATT and CDR2 SNEGSKA (reference sequence). The CDR3 runs to 11 residues. CDR3 nucleotide sequence: TGCAGTGCTAGACAGGACAGTGAAGCTTTCTTT. Amino acid sequence: CSARQDSEAFF.

The chain links TRBV5-4 to TRBJ1-2, with 7 bases that match TRBD1. Germline trimming cut 0 bases from V and 3 bases from J; bases unmatched to any gene: 14. CDR1 is SGHNT and CDR2 is YYREEE in the germline V gene (reference sequence). The CDR3 covers 18 residues. The CDR3 DNA follows: TGTGCCAGCAGCTTGGGCGGCCCCACAGGGGCGGGTTACTATGGCTACACCTTC. It is translated as CASSLGGPTGAGYYGYTF.